This T cell receptor beta chain was documented in a study of radiotherapy plus CTLA-4 blockade in lung cancer. Study-wide context: Objective responses were observed in approximately 17% of patients, and disease control was achieved by approximately 34%.

Comment on this clone: Its specificity is not known.

Using immunoSEQ multiplex PCR, the repertoire was profiled, and TCRdb retains in-frame clones only, with some absent. This sample carries roughly 110,000 clones, over 75% of them seen once, and the ten largest clones take 2.4%. CDR1 is MNHEY, CDR2 SVGAGI, per germline. This CDR3 has 15 residues. The ends lost 5 bases at V and 1 base at J; junction bases unmatched: 6. Findings and limits, study-wide: The best prediction of response reportedly came from early blood T cell clone dynamics, with interferon-beta. After treatment with radiotherapy plus ipilimumab, TCR clones that came from the tumor expanded in blood.

Those patients who had chemo-refractory metastatic non-small-cell lung cancer were given focal radiation along with CTLA-4 blockade through ipilimumab. The input for sequencing was peripheral blood, taken from a patient treated with radiotherapy plus ipilimumab. The J gene is TRBJ2-7, the V gene TRBV6-5; 9 bases align to TRBD1. The TCR comes from a human donor with non-small cell lung cancer that progressed on radiotherapy plus ipilimumab. Some clones in this sample may be carry-over from other donors' samples. CDR3 DNA sequence: TGTGCCAGCAGTCGGCCCGGGACAGGGTCCTACGAGCAGTACTTC. Its protein product is CASSRPGTGSYEQYF.